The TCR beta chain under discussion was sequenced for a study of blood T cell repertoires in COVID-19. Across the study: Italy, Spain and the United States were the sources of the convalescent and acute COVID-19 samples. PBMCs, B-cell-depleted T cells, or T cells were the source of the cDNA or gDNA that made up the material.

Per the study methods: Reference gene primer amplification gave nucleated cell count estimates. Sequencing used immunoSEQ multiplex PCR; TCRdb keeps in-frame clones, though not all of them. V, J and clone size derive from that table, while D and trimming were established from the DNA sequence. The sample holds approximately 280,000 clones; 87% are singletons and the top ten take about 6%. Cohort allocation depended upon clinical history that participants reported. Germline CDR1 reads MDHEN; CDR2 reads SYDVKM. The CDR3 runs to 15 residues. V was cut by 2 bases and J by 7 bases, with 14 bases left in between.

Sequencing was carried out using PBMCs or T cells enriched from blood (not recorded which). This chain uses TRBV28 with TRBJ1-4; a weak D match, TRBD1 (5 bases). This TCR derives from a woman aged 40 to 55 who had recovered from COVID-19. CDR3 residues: CASSLRSGIGEKLFF. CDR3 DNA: TGTGCCAGCAGTTTACGGTCAGGGATTGGTGAAAAACTGTTTTTT.